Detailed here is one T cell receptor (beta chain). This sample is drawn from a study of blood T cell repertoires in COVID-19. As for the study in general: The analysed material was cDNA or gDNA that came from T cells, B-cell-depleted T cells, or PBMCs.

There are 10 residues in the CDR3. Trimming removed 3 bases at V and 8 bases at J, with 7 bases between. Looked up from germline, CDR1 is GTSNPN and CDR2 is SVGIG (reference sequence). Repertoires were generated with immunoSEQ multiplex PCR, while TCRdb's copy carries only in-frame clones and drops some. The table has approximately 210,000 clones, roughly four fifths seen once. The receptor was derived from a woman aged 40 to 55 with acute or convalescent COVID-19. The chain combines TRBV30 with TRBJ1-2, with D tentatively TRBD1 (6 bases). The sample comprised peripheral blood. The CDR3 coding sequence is TGTGCCTGGAGGAGGGGGGGCTACACCTTC. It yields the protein CAWRRGGYTF.